One and the same sample provided the 11 T cell receptor beta chains below, sequenced in a study of post-analysis software for immune sequencing data. Whole-study results and caveats: Controls showed lower frequencies than patients for five TRBV segments, and TRBV5-6, TRBV5-1 and TRBV20-1 were among these.

Which antigens these TCRs recognize remains unknown. Every TCR beta cDNA library bore unique molecular identifiers. TCRdb fed the PCR reads into MiXCR, producing one record per CDR3 protein. The sample shows fewer than 600,000 distinct CDR3 sequences, roughly 45% of them seen only once. The specimen sequenced was blood. All receptors come from a girl aged 10-17 years with multiple sclerosis.

This sequence joins TRBV28 and TRBJ1-5; D remains unclear. The CDR3 is made up of 12 amino acids. Germline CDR1 is MDHEN and CDR2 is SYDVKM. V was shortened by 8 bases and J by 7 bases, with 12 bases between the two germline ends. This CDR3 is CASREGPQPQHF. CDR3 sequence (DNA): TGTGCCAGCCGTGAAGGGCCCCAGCCCCAGCATTTT.

The chain carries TRBV7-2 and TRBJ2-3, with D perhaps matching TRBD1 (6 bases). The CDR3 covers 14 residues. Trimming took off 7 bases at V and 4 bases at J, with 15 bases between the two ends. CDR1 SGHTA and CDR2 FQGNSA come from the germline V gene. This chain's CDR3 is CASIEGSGADTQYF. The CDR3 nucleotides read TGTGCCAGCATCGAGGGGTCAGGGGCAGATACGCAGTATTTT.

This clonotype has a handful of counts. The chain links TRBV11-2 to TRBJ2-7, with no clear D. Germline CDR1 SGHAT, CDR2 FQNNGV. V gave up 1 base and J gave up 4 bases, with 11 bases separating them. This CDR3 is 14 amino acids long. The CDR3 protein is CASSLAMSDYEQYF. Here the CDR3 DNA reads TGTGCCAGCAGCTTAGCAATGTCCGATTACGAGCAGTACTTC.

This chain joins TRBV20-1 and TRBJ1-4; D is unresolved. The V gene lost 8 bases and the J gene lost 5 bases, with 15 bases spanning the gap. The length of the CDR3 is 13 residues. The germline V gene encodes CDR1 DFQATT and CDR2 SNEGSKA (reference sequence). CDR3 DNA: TGCAGTCCCACAGAAGAACCGAATGAAAAACTGTTTTTT. It specifies CSPTEEPNEKLFF.

The chain is built from TRBV7-2 and TRBJ2-1; 7 positions match TRBD2. The CDR3 loop spans 17 amino acids. CDR1 SGHTA and CDR2 FQGNSA come from the germline V gene. After removal of 2 bases from V and 0 bases from J, the junction contained 7 bases not matched to a gene. The DNA for the CDR3 is TGTGCCAGCAGCTTATTTGGGGGGGTTCACTCCTACAATGAGCAGTTCTTC. It yields the protein CASSLFGGVHSYNEQFF.

V gene TRBV5-1 combines with J gene TRBJ2-3, with 9 bases identical to TRBD1. Germline values: CDR1 SGHRS, CDR2 YFSETQ. Trimming at V came to 2 bases and at J to 4 bases, leaving 8 bases not matched to a gene. The CDR3 has 16 residues. CDR3 loop: CASSFYRDRDPDTQYF. The CDR3 coding sequence is TGCGCCAGCAGCTTCTACCGGGACAGGGACCCAGATACGCAGTATTTT.

This clonotype appeared a few times. The CDR3 here is CASSLRDRGKYEQFF. Written as DNA, the CDR3 is TGTGCCAGCAGCCTCCGGGACAGGGGGAAATATGAGCAGTTCTTC. The chain employs TRBV7-2 and TRBJ2-1; 11 bases are a match to TRBD1. Germline trimming cut 5 bases from V and 8 bases from J; bases unmatched to any gene: 8. Germline assignment: CDR1 SGHTA and CDR2 FQGNSA. The CDR3 contains 15 residues.

The CDR3 DNA reads as TGTGCCAGCAGCCTACAGACAGGAAAAGAGACCCAGTACTTC. Translated: CASSLQTGKETQYF. The V gene is TRBV7-6, the J gene TRBJ2-5; perhaps TRBD1 as D (6 bases). This CDR3 spans 14 amino acids. Trimming removed 5 bases from V and 3 bases from J, with 13 bases in between. CDR1 and CDR2 (germline): SGHVS, FNYEAQ.

The V and J genes are TRBV9 and TRBJ2-1; TRBD1 might be the D (6 bases). The CDR3 totals 16 residues. Germline lookup yields CDR1 SGDLS and CDR2 YYNGEE. The V gene lost 4 bases and the J gene lost 10 bases, with 24 bases spanning the gap. The CDR3 nucleotides are TGTGCCAGCAGCTTCCAAGGGACAACAGACGAACTGGAGCAGTTCTTC. This gives the protein CASSFQGTTDELEQFF.

The chain has TRBV20-1 and TRBJ2-1; TRBD1 matches at 8 bases. V was clipped by 4 bases and J by 9 bases; unmatched bases: 5. Germline loops: CDR1 DFQATT, CDR2 SNEGSKA (reference sequence). The CDR3 is 12 residues long. CDR3 sequence (DNA): TGCAGTGCTACAGGGGGCCTTACTGAGCAGTTCTTC. Residues: CSATGGLTEQFF.

The chain couples TRBV5-8 to TRBJ2-1, with TRBD2 identical over 9 bases. The CDR3 has 15 residues. The germline V gene has CDR1 SGHTS and CDR2 YDEGEE. Losses at the gene ends were 2 bases for V and 9 bases for J; bases not matched to a gene: 9. This chain's CDR3 is CASSLGGLASSEQFF. The CDR3 nucleotides read TGTGCCAGCAGCTTAGGTGGACTAGCGAGCAGTGAGCAGTTCTTC.